Shown below are 4 T cell receptor beta chains from a single sample sequenced in a study of glioma-infiltrating T cells after dendritic cell vaccination. Time point here: after dendritic cell vaccination, including at tumor progression/relapse. The protocol was immunoSEQ multiplex PCR, while the TCRdb copy is restricted to in-frame clones and leaves out a portion. The sample carries approximately 85,000 clones, roughly 85% recorded once. The sequencing here drew on blood, taken after dendritic cell vaccination. Receptor source: a human donor with glioblastoma.

The chain links TRBV5-4 to TRBJ2-7, with TRBD2 matching 9 bases. The CDR3 has 14 amino acids. Losses at the gene ends were 0 bases for V and 2 bases for J; bases not matched to a gene: 0. Germline V lookup: CDR1 SGHNT, CDR2 YYREEE (reference sequence). In DNA, the CDR3 is TGTGCCAGCAGCTTGGCTAGCGGGGCCTACGAGCAGTACTTC. This translates into CASSLASGAYEQYF.

The chain recombines TRBV5-1 with TRBJ2-3; 15 bases map to TRBD2. This CDR3 has 17 amino acids. Germline V gives CDR1 SGHRS, CDR2 YFSETQ. J was trimmed by 2 bases and V by 4 bases; bases with no gene match: 5. CDR3 sequence (DNA): TGCGCCAGCAGCCCCGGGACTAGCGGGAGGTCCACAGATACGCAGTATTTT. Amino acids: CASSPGTSGRSTDTQYF.

V and J are TRBV11-2 and TRBJ1-2; D gene uncertain. Looked up from germline, CDR1 is SGHAT and CDR2 is FQNNGV. V lost 0 bases and J lost 5, with 4 bases in between. The CDR3 is 12 residues long. CDR3 DNA: TGTGCCAGCAGCTTAGACTCGTATGGCTACACCTTC. Its translation is CASSLDSYGYTF.

This clone was observed a single time. J is TRBJ2-7 and V is TRBV5-4; 8 nucleotides align to TRBD1. The CDR3 is 14 amino acids. V lost 2 bases, J lost 5 bases, and 6 bases stayed unmatched. Germline V gene sequence: CDR1 SGHNT, CDR2 YYREEE (reference sequence). In DNA, the CDR3 is TGTGCCAGCAGCTTAAGGACAGGGTCCCACGAGCAGTACTTC. It yields the protein CASSLRTGSHEQYF.